The source of this T cell receptor beta chain is a study of graft-versus-host responses after intestinal transplantation. Points from the study as a whole: Where graft-donor T cell macrochimerism was present, patients had high graft-versus-host to host-versus-graft clonal ratios in allografts. There were GvH clones found in recipient marrow, and some of them appeared first in ileum or blood.

The repertoire was sequenced with immunoSEQ multiplex PCR; TCRdb's copy has only in-frame clones and lacks some. The sample carries about 7,000 clones, roughly 28% recorded once. Irradiated, violet-dye-labeled stimulators (approximately 200,000) were plated alongside approximately 200,000 CFSE-labeled responders. CDR3 length: 15 residues. Germline values: CDR1 MNHNY, CDR2 SVGAGI (reference sequence). The V segment lost 7 bases and the J segment 0 bases; nucleotides outside the gene matches: 6. This sample comprised alloreactive CD8+ T cells from a mixed lymphocyte reaction culture, obtained before transplantation. The subset: CFSE-low proliferating T cells sorted from roughly six-day pre-transplant mixed lymphocyte reaction (GvH or HvG direction). The source is a human patient who was an organ donor for intestinal transplantation. The chain employs TRBV6-6 and TRBJ1-5; 7 nucleotides line up with TRBD1. CDR3 sequence reads: CASTLTGNSNQPQHF. CDR3 sequence (DNA): TGTGCCAGCACCTTGACAGGGAATAGCAATCAGCCCCAGCATTTT.